A single sample is the source of the 17 T cell receptor beta chains below, sequenced in a study of blood T cell repertoires in COVID-19. The table came from immunoSEQ multiplex PCR; TCRdb's copy has only in-frame clones and leaves some out. The repertoire holds about 210,000 clones, with about nine tenths as singletons. Input material: peripheral blood. The receptors derive from a young man with active or convalescent COVID-19.

The V and J genes are TRBV5-4 and TRBJ2-1; possible D gene TRBD1, 6 bases. V gave up 7 bases and J gave up 0 bases, with 11 bases separating them. There are 14 residues in the CDR3. Germline CDR1 is SGHNT and CDR2 is YYREEE (reference sequence). CDR3 bases: TGTGCCAGCGGATTCAGGGGCTCCTACAATGAGCAGTTCTTC. Its translation is CASGFRGSYNEQFF.

The rearrangement uses TRBV3-1 (or the pseudogene TRBV3-2) and TRBJ1-3; tentative D call: TRBD1 (6 bases). Germline V gene data show CDR1 as LGHDT and CDR2 as YNNKEL (reference sequence). Between the trimmed V and J ends, which lost 0 bases and 4 bases, there was a span of 10 bases. This CDR3 contains 15 residues. The CDR3 DNA follows: TGTGCCAGCAGCCAAGATCCGACAGGCGGAAACACCATATATTTT. Protein sequence: CASSQDPTGGNTIYF.

This clone is a singleton in its sample. The gene calls are TRBV7-2 and TRBJ1-4, with a tentative D call TRBD1 (5 bases). This CDR3 region has 13 residues. Germline CDR1 and CDR2: SGHTA and FQGNSA. V lost 6 bases, J lost 13 bases, and 18 bases lay in between. CDR3 nucleotide sequence: TGTGCCAGCAGAATTGGACCGGGGGGTCGACTGTTTTTT. This translates into CASRIGPGGRLFF.

This rearrangement joins TRBV19 to TRBJ1-2; 7 nucleotides line up with TRBD1. This CDR3 is built from 14 residues. Germline V gives CDR1 LNHDA, CDR2 SQIVND (reference sequence). V dropped 3 bases and J dropped 4; count of bases not matched to a gene: 5. The CDR3 region is CASSMDRRGYGYTF. The DNA for the CDR3 is TGTGCCAGTAGTATGGACAGGAGAGGCTATGGCTACACCTTC.

The chain uses TRBV7-2 and TRBJ2-5; D is unresolved. This CDR3 is built from 14 residues. Per the germline V gene, CDR1 is SGHTA and CDR2 is FQGNSA. V was trimmed by 2 bases and J by 5 bases, leaving 12 bases between them. This CDR3 reads CASSLTSMQETQYF. CDR3 sequence (DNA): TGTGCCAGCAGCTTAACATCGATGCAGGAGACCCAGTACTTC.

The chain combines TRBV11-2 with TRBJ1-4, with D possibly matching TRBD1 (6 bases). The germline V gene encodes CDR1 SGHAT and CDR2 FQNNGV. V was shortened by 5 bases and J by 8 bases, with 18 bases between the two germline ends. This CDR3 spans 15 amino acids. The CDR3 spells CASSLGPGAGEKLFF. The CDR3 nucleotides read TGTGCCAGCAGCCTCGGGCCAGGGGCTGGCGAAAAACTGTTTTTT.

This rearrangement joins TRBV18 to TRBJ1-5; 9 bases line up with TRBD1. With V trimmed by 8 bases and J by 0 bases, 2 bases remained unmatched. The length of the CDR3 is 14 residues. The germline CDR1 and CDR2 sequences are KGHSH and LQKENI. The CDR3 DNA is TGTGCCAGCGCGACAGGGGGTAGCAATCAGCCCCAGCATTTT. Translating gives CASATGGSNQPQHF. The entire variable domain, with the rest obtained from reference TRBV18 and TRBJ1-5, is as follows: NAGVMQNPRHLVRRRGQEARLRCSPMKGHSHVYWYRQLPEEGLKFMVYLQKENIIDESGMPKERFSAEFPKEGPSILRIQQVVRGDSAAYFCASATGGSNQPQHFGDGTRLSIL.

This chain uses TRBV27 with TRBJ1-2, with D tentatively TRBD1 (5 bases). Deletions cut 3 bases from V and 7 bases from J, with 15 bases between. The germline CDR1 and CDR2 sequences are MNHEY and SMNVEV (reference sequence). CDR3 size: 14 residues. CDR3 sequence (DNA): TGTGCCAGCAGTTTTACTATCGCGGACATTGGCTACACCTTC. This codes for CASSFTIADIGYTF.

The CDR3 nucleotides are TGTGCCAGCAGCGGACAGGGGGTGAACACTGAAGCTTTCTTT. Protein: CASSGQGVNTEAFF. The genes are TRBV6-5 and TRBJ1-1; 10 bases fit TRBD1. The CDR3 consists of 14 residues. V shed 6 bases and J 0 bases; nucleotides not matched to a gene: 1. Germline V lookup: CDR1 MNHEY, CDR2 SVGAGI.

The rearrangement joins TRBV15 to TRBJ2-2, with 7 nucleotides matching TRBD1. This CDR3 comprises 14 residues. J lost 3 bases, V lost 2 bases, and 0 bases had no gene match. Germline V gene lookup returns CDR1 LNHNV and CDR2 YYDKDF (reference sequence). For the CDR3, the DNA is TGTGCCACCAGCAGACAGGGGGACACCGGGGAGCTGTTTTTT. Protein sequence: CATSRQGDTGELFF.

The rearrangement joins TRBV5-6 to TRBJ2-2; D unresolved. The CDR3 covers 12 residues. Germline V lookup: CDR1 SGHDT, CDR2 YYEEEE. The V end lost 3 bases, the J end lost 6 bases, and 6 bases lay between the germline ends. DNA for the CDR3: TGTGCCAGCAGCTCTCTTCCCGGGGAGCTGTTTTTT. Translating gives CASSSLPGELFF.

The gene calls are TRBV7-8 and TRBJ1-6; no reliable D call. The CDR3 spans 16 residues. The V end was cut by 4 bases, the J end by 0 bases, with 10 bases between. The V gene's germline CDR1 is SGHVS and CDR2 FQNEAQ. The CDR3 loop reads CASSSRRSSYNSPLHF. In nucleotides, the CDR3 is TGTGCCAGCAGCTCACGGCGGAGCTCCTATAATTCACCCCTCCACTTT.

The gene calls are TRBV18 and TRBJ2-1; TRBD1 aligns across 8 bases. The CDR3 spans 14 residues. Germline V gene sequence: CDR1 KGHSH, CDR2 LQKENI. Trimming cost V 2 bases and J 13 bases; bases outside gene matches: 10. Here the CDR3 reads CASSPRDRSIDQFF. The DNA of the CDR3 is TGTGCCAGCTCACCAAGGGACAGGTCTATTGACCAGTTCTTC.

The CDR3 reads CASSPGGGNGGAGVTGELFF. CDR3 DNA: TGTGCCAGCAGTCCCGGAGGAGGTAACGGGGGGGCCGGAGTCACCGGGGAGCTGTTTTTT. The rearrangement links TRBV6-6 to TRBJ2-2; 8 bases match TRBD2. The germline V gene encodes CDR1 MNHNY and CDR2 SVGAGI (reference sequence). The trim removed 5 bases at V and 4 bases at J, leaving 21 bases unmatched. There are 20 residues in the CDR3.

The chain joins TRBV7-8 to TRBJ1-2, with a weak D call TRBD1 (5 bases). This CDR3 has 13 amino acids. Deletions cut 5 bases from V and 8 bases from J, with 15 bases between. CDR1 is SGHVS, CDR2 FQNEAQ, per germline. The CDR3, as DNA: TGTGCCAGCAGCCGCGGTTCTCAGGGAGGCTACACCTTC. Translation gives CASSRGSQGGYTF.

The chain combines TRBV12-3 or TRBV12-4 with TRBJ1-4, with D uncertain. The CDR3 totals 13 residues. V was trimmed by 3 bases and J by 8 bases, leaving 10 bases between them. The CDR3 DNA reads as TGTGCCAGCAGTTTGGGTATCAGGGAAAAACTGTTTTTT. Amino acid sequence: CASSLGIREKLFF.

The chain combines TRBV4-3 with TRBJ1-2, with 9 positions matching TRBD1. CDR1 and CDR2 (germline): LGHNA, YSLEER. The CDR3 has 13 amino acids. The V segment lost 3 bases and the J segment 8 bases; nucleotides outside the gene matches: 4. The CDR3 sequence: CASSQDRGFGYTF. The CDR3, as DNA: TGCGCCAGCAGCCAGGACAGGGGTTTCGGCTACACCTTC.